One TCR beta chain is described in this entry. This receptor's antigen is unknown. No base quality information exists; no much larger clone differs at one position. These data are taken from a study of technical replicates of blood from a few donors (dated by TCRdb to between 2016 and 2019). Receptor libraries were prepared by the immunoSEQ multiplex PCR assay. The immuneACCESS repertoire file appears here via TCRdb, limited to in-frame rearrangements. These files lack a portion of the clones; in checked studies, under half of the deficit traces to unresolved V genes, and the cause of the others is not known. The sample contains roughly 50,000 clones, nearly 95% of them found a single time. The ten biggest clones cover roughly 3.1% of the sample. At the junction V is shortened by 3 bases and J by 4 bases; bases outside the gene matches: 5. The CDR3 measures 15 amino acids from cysteine to phenylalanine. The sequence is cut down to CDR3 DNA, 45 bases in frame from base 1. The germline V gene supplies CDR1 KGHSH and CDR2 LQKENI.

Recombination linked TRBV18 to TRBJ1-3; TRBD1 aligns with 8 central bases. The sequencing sample was made of PBMCs. The receptor was isolated from a human donor in good health. Some clones in this sample may be carry-over from other donors' samples. The nucleotide sequence reads TGTGCCAGCTCACCCGCAGGGGGCGGCGGAAACACCATATATTTT. It specifies CASSPAGGGGNTIYF.